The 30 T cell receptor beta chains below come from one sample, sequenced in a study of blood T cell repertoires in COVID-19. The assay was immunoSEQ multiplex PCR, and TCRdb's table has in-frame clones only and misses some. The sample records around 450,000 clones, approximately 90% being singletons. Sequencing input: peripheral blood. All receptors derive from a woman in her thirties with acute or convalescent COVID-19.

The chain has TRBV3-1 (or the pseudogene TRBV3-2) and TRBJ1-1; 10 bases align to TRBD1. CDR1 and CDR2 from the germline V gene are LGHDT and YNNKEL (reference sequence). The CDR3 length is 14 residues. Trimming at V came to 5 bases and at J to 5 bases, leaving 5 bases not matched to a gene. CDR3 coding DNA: TGTGCCAGCAGCTCATCGGACAGGGGGACTGAAGCTTTCTTT. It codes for CASSSSDRGTEAFF.

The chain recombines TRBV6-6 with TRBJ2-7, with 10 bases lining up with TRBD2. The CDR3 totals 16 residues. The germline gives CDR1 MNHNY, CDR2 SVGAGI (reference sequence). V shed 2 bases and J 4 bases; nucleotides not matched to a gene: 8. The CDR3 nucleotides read TGTGCCAGCAGTTACCGGGGACTAGCGAGTAGTTACGAGCAGTACTTC. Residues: CASSYRGLASSYEQYF.

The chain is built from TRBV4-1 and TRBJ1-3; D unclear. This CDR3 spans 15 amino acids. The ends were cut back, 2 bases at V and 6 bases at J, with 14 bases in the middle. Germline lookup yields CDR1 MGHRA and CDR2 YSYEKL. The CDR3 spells CASSQLALLENTIYF. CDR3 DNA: TGCGCCAGCAGCCAACTAGCGTTACTGGAAAACACCATATATTTT.

DNA for the CDR3: TGTGCCAGTAGTACCACAGGTAATGAGCAGTTCTTC. It encodes CASSTTGNEQFF. The chain couples TRBV19 to TRBJ2-1, with D perhaps matching TRBD1 (5 bases). The CDR3 extends over 12 amino acids. Germline V CDR1 and CDR2: LNHDA, SQIVND (reference sequence). Trimming pared 4 bases from V and 7 bases from J, leaving 8 bases between.

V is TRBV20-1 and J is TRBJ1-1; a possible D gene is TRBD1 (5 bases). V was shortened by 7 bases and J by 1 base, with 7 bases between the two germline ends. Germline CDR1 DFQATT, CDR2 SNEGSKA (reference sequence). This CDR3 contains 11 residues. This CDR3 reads CSGGGNTEAFF. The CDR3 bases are TGCAGTGGGGGGGGGAACACTGAAGCTTTCTTT.

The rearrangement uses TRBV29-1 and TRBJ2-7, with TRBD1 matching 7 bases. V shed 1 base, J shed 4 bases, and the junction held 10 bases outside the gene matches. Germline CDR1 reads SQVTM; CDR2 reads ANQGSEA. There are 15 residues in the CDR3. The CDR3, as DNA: TGCAGCGTTGAAGGGGAAGGGACAGCAAGATACGAGCAGTACTTC. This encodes CSVEGEGTARYEQYF.

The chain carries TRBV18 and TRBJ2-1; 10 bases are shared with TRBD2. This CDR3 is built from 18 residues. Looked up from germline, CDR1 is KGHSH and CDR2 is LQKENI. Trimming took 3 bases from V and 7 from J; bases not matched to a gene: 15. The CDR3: CASSPSSGSGGGSNEQFF. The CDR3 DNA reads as TGTGCCAGCTCACCGTCGTCGGGGAGCGGGGGGGGTTCGAATGAGCAGTTCTTC. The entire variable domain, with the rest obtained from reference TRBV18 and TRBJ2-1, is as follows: NAGVMQNPRHLVRRRGQEARLRCSPMKGHSHVYWYRQLPEEGLKFMVYLQKENIIDESGMPKERFSAEFPKEGPSILRIQQVVRGDSAAYFCASSPSSGSGGGSNEQFFGPGTRLTVL.

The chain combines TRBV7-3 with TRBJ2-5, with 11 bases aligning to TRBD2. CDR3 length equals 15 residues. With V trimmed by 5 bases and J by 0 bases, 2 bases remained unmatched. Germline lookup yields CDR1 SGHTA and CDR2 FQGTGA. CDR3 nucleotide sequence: TGTGCCAGCAGCCCGACTAGCGGGGACCAAGAGACCCAGTACTTC. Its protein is CASSPTSGDQETQYF.

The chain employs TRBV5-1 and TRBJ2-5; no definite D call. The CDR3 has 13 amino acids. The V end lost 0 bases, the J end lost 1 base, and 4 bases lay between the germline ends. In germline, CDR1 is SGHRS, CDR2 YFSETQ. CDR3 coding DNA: TGCGCCAGCAGCTTGGACAGCCAAGAGACCCAGTACTTC. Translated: CASSLDSQETQYF.

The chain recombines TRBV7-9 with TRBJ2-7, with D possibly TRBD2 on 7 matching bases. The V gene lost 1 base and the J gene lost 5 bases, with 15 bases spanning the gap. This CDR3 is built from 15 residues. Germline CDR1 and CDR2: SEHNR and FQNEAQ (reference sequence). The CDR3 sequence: CASSLVGGREDEQYF. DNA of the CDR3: TGTGCCAGCAGCTTAGTAGGGGGACGGGAGGACGAGCAGTACTTC.

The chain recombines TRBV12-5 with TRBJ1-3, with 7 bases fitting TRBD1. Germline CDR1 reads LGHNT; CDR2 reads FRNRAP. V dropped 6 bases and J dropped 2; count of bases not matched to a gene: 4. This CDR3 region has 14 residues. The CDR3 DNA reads TGTGCTAGTGGCTATGGGACAGCTGGAAACACCATATATTTT. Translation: CASGYGTAGNTIYF.

CDR3 sequence: CASSFGGGLNTEAFF. The DNA of the CDR3 is TGTGCCAGCAGTTTCGGGGGAGGACTAAACACTGAAGCTTTCTTT. The chain recombines TRBV6-6 with TRBJ1-1; weak D call: TRBD1 (5 bases). From germline, CDR1 is MNHNY and CDR2 SVGAGI (reference sequence). V lost 4 bases, J lost 2 bases, and 14 bases lay in between. The CDR3 has 15 amino acids.

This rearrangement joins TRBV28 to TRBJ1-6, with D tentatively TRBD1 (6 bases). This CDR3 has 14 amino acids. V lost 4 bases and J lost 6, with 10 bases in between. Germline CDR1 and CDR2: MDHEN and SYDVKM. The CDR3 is CASSSTGSNSPLHF. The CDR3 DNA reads TGTGCCAGCAGTTCCACAGGGTCTAATTCACCCCTCCACTTT.

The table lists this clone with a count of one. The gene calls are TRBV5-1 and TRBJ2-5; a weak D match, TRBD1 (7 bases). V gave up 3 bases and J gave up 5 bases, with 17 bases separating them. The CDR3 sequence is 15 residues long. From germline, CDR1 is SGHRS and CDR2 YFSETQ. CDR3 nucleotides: TGCGCCAGCAGCTGGGGGGACAGCCAGCGGGAGACCCAGTACTTC. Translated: CASSWGDSQRETQYF.

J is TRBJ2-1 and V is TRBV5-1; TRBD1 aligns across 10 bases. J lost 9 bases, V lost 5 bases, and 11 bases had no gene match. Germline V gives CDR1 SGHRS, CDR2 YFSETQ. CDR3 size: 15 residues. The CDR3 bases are TGCGCCAGCAGAGTGACAGGGGGCGAGCGGTTTGAGCAGTTCTTC. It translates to CASRVTGGERFEQFF.

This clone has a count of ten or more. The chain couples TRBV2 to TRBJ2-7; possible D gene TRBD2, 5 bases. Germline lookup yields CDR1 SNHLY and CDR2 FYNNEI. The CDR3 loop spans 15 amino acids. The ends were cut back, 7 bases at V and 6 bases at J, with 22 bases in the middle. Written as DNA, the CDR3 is TGTGCCAGCACCTACAGACCGGGAACTCCTCCCGAGCAGTACTTC. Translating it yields CASTYRPGTPPEQYF. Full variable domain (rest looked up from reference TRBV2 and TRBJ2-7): EPEVTQTPSHQVTQMGQEVILRCVPISNHLYFYWYRQILGQKVEFLVSFYNNEISEKSEIFDDQFSVERPDGSNFTLKIRSTKLEDSAMYFCASTYRPGTPPEQYFGPGTRLTVT.

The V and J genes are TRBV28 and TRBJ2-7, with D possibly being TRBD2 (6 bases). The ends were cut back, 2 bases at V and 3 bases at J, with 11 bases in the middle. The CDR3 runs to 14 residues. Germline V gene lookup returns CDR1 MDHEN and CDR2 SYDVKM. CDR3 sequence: CASSLGGVSYEQYF. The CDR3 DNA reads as TGTGCCAGCAGTTTAGGCGGGGTAAGCTACGAGCAGTACTTC.

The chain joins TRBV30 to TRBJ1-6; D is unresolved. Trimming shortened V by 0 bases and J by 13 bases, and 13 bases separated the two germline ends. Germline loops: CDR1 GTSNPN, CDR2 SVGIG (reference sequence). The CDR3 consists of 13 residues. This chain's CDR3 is CAWSVGRLSPLHF. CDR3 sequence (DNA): TGTGCCTGGAGTGTAGGCAGACTCTCGCCCCTCCACTTT. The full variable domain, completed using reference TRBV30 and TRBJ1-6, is SQTIHQWPATLVQPVGSPLSLECTVEGTSNPNLYWYRQAAGRGLQLLFYSVGIGQISSEVPQNLSASRPQDRQFILSSKKLLLSDSGFYLCAWSVGRLSPLHFGNGTRLTVT.

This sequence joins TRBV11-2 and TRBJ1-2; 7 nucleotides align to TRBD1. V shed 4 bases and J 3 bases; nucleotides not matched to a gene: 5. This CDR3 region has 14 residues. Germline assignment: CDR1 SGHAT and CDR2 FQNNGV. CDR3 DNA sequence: TGTGCCAGCAGCTCCTTACAGGGGCACTATGGCTACACCTTC. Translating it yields CASSSLQGHYGYTF.

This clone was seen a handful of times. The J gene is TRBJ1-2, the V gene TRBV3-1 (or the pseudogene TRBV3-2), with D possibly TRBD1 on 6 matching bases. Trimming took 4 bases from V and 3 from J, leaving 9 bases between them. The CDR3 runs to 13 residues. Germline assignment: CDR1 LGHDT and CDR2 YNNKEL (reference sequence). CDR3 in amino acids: CASSPQGDYGYTF. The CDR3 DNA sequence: TGTGCCAGCAGCCCACAGGGAGACTATGGCTACACCTTC.

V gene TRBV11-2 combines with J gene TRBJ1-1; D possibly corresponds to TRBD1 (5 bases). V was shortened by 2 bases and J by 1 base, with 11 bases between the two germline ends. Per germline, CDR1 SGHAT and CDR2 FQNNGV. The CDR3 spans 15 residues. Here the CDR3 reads CASSLQLQGNTEAFF. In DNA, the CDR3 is TGTGCCAGCAGCTTACAACTTCAGGGGAACACTGAAGCTTTCTTT.

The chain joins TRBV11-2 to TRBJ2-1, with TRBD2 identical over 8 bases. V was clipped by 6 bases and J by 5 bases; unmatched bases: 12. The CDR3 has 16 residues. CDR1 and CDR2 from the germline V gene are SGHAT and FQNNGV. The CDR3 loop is CASRSLAGRTDNEQFF. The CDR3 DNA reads TGTGCCAGCAGGTCTTTAGCGGGAAGGACCGACAATGAGCAGTTCTTC.

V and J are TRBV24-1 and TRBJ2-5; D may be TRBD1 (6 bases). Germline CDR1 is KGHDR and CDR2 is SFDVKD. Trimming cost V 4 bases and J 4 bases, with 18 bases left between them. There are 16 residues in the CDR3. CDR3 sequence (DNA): TGTGCCACCAGTGACTCTGTGGGGGCGAAAAGAGAGACCCAGTACTTC. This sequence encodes CATSDSVGAKRETQYF.

In nucleotides, the CDR3 is TGTGCCAGCAGCTTAGCGGGGGGAATTCCTGGGGAGCAGTTCTTC. This codes for CASSLAGGIPGEQFF. This rearrangement joins TRBV11-3 to TRBJ2-1; 7 bases are a match to TRBD2. This CDR3 comprises 15 residues. The V gene end was trimmed by 1 base and the J gene end by 10 bases; junction bases not matched to a gene: 10. Germline-derived CDR1 and CDR2 are SGHNT and YENEEA. The whole variable domain, filled in from reference TRBV11-3 and TRBJ2-1, reads EAGVVQSPRYKIIEKKQPVAFWCNPISGHNTLYWYLQNLGQGPELLIRYENEEAVDDSQLPKDRFSAERLKGVDSTLKIQPAELGDSAVYLCASSLAGGIPGEQFFGPGTRLTVL.

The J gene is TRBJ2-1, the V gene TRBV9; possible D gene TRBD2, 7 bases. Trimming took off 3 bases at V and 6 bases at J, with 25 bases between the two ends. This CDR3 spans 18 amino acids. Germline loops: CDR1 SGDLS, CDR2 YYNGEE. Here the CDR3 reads CASSAGGTTGGYGNEQFF. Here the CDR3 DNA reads TGTGCCAGCAGCGCCGGTGGGACAACCGGGGGGTATGGCAATGAGCAGTTCTTC.

Written as DNA, the CDR3 is TGTGCCAGCAGTAGAGAGAACCAGGGAGGAGAGCAGTTCTTC. Protein: CASSRENQGGEQFF. V is TRBV25-1 and J is TRBJ2-1, with D perhaps TRBD2 (6 bases). The CDR3 is 14 residues long. V lost 5 bases to trimming and J lost 10 bases, with 18 bases between them. The germline CDR1 and CDR2 sequences are MGHDK and SYGVNS.

The CDR3 nucleotides are TGCAGCGTTCGCAGGGGGCAAGAGACCCAGTACTTC. Amino acids: CSVRRGQETQYF. The rearrangement joins TRBV29-1 to TRBJ2-5; 7 bases align to TRBD1. The CDR3 runs to 12 residues. The ends lost 5 bases at V and 2 bases at J; junction bases unmatched: 2. Germline-derived CDR1 and CDR2 are SQVTM and ANQGSEA.

In nucleotides, the CDR3 is TGTGCCAGCAGTTTGGGACAGAAGAACACTGAAGCTTTCTTT. This gives the protein CASSLGQKNTEAFF. The V and J genes are TRBV28 and TRBJ1-1, with 7 bases that match TRBD1. CDR1 and CDR2 (germline): MDHEN, SYDVKM. Trimming cost V 3 bases and J 1 base; bases outside gene matches: 2. The CDR3 sequence is 14 residues long.

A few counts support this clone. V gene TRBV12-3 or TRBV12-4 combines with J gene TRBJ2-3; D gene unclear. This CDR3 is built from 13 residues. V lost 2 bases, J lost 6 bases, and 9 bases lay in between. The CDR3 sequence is CASSLHFGDTQYF. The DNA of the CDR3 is TGTGCCAGCAGTTTACACTTCGGGGATACGCAGTATTTT.

Written as DNA, the CDR3 is TGTGCCAGCAGCTCGGGAATTAGGGAGACCCAGTACTTC. Its protein is CASSSGIRETQYF. J is TRBJ2-5 and V is TRBV7-8; D possibly corresponds to TRBD2 (5 bases). The CDR3 has 13 residues. Germline CDR1 is SGHVS and CDR2 is FQNEAQ. Trimming removed 4 bases from V and 5 bases from J, with 11 bases in between.